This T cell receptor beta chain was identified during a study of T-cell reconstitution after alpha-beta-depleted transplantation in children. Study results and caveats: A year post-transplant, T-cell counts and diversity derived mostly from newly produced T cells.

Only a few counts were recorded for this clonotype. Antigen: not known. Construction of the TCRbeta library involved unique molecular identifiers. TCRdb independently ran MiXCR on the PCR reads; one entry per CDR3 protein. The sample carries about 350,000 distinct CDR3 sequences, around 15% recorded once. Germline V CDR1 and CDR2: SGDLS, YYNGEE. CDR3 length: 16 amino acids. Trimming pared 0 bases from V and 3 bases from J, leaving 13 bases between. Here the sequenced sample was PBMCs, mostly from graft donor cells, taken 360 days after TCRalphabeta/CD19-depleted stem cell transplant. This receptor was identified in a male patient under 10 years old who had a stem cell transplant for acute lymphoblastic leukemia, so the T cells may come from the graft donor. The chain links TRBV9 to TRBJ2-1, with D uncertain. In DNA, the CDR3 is TGTGCCAGCAGCGTAGGGCGCGCCACTCACTACAATGAGCAGTTCTTC. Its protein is CASSVGRATHYNEQFF.